These T cell receptor beta chains were read from a single sample in a study of blood T cell repertoires in COVID-19. Profiled with immunoSEQ multiplex PCR; TCRdb holds only in-frame clones, not every one. The table has hundreds of thousands of clones, around 89% seen once. Sequences were obtained from peripheral blood. The receptors derive from a woman in her thirties with COVID-19, enrolled during active disease. CDR3s include the opening cysteine and the closing phenylalanine or tryptophan. D genes are given only for firm matches. Rows give clone size only sometimes, using once, few, many, or a class for an expanded clone.

clone_size,d_call,j_call,v_call,cdr3_nt,cdr3_aa
.,.,TRBJ1-1,TRBV29-1,TGCAGCGTCGAACGACGGCTGGGGGGCACTGAAGCTTTCTTT,CSVERRLGGTEAFF
.,TRBD1,TRBJ1-2,TRBV5-3,TGTGCCAGAAGCCCTTACCGGGACAGGGTTAACTATGGCTACACCTTC,CARSPYRDRVNYGYTF
.,.,TRBJ2-1,TRBV9,TGTGCCAGCAGCGTAGGGGGCCTCTCCTCCTCTTACAATGAGCAGTTCTTC,CASSVGGLSSSYNEQFF
.,.,TRBJ1-5,TRBV5-1,TGCGCCAGCGCCTTGGGGGGGGATCAGCCCCAGCATTTT,CASALGGDQPQHF
.,.,TRBJ2-7,TRBV7-7,TGTGCTAGCAGCTTAGCGAGCTCCTACGAGCAGTACTTC,CASSLASSYEQYF
.,.,TRBJ2-7,TRBV10-3,TGTGCCATCGGAACAGAGGAGCAGTACTTC,CAIGTEEQYF
once,.,TRBJ2-3,TRBV4-3,TGCGCCAGCAGCCAAGAGGTCTCGGGAGTACCTGGAGACACAGATACGCAGTATTTT,CASSQEVSGVPGDTDTQYF
.,TRBD2,TRBJ2-7,TRBV27,TGTGCCAGCAGTCGTCCCGGGAGGGCCTACGAGCAGTACTTC,CASSRPGRAYEQYF
.,.,TRBJ2-2,TRBV19,TGTGCCAGTAGTATAGATCGCACCCGCGGCAGGGGAAGAACCGGGGAGCTGTTTTTT,CASSIDRTRGRGRTGELFF
.,.,TRBJ1-5,TRBV10-2,TGCGCCAGCAGTGAGTCGACAGTTAGCAATCAGCCCCAGCATTTT,CASSESTVSNQPQHF
.,TRBD2,TRBJ2-3,TRBV11-2,TGTGCCAGCAGCTTAACCAGCGGGAGGTTGACAGATACGCAGTATTTT,CASSLTSGRLTDTQYF
.,TRBD1,TRBJ1-2,TRBV7-9,TGTGCCAGCAGCTTAGGGGGGGACAGCCTTCTCTATGGCTACACCTTC,CASSLGGDSLLYGYTF
.,TRBD1,TRBJ2-5,TRBV3-1/TRBV3-2,TGTGCCAGCAGCCATTTGACAGGGCGCCAAGAGACCCAGTACTTC,CASSHLTGRQETQYF
.,TRBD2,TRBJ2-1,TRBV4-3,TGCGCCAGCAGCCCGGTGATACTAGCGGGAGGCAAGAATGAGCAGTTCTTC,CASSPVILAGGKNEQFF
few,.,TRBJ1-3,TRBV5-6,TGTGCCAGCAGCTTCTACAGGGTGGACGGAAACACCATATATTTT,CASSFYRVDGNTIYF
few,TRBD1,TRBJ1-1,TRBV19,TGTGCCAGTAGTATACAGGGGGCCACTGAAGCTTTCTTT,CASSIQGATEAFF
once,.,TRBJ2-7,TRBV5-1,TGCGCCAGCAGCTTACAGTCGAGCTCCTACGAGCAGTACTTC,CASSLQSSSYEQYF
.,TRBD1,TRBJ1-1,TRBV27,TGTGCCAGCAGTGACACAGGGGCCCCCCCCTACACTGAAGCTTTCTTT,CASSDTGAPPYTEAFF
.,.,TRBJ1-6,TRBV19,TGTGCCAGGGTAACAGGGCCCAATTCACCCCTCCACTTT,CARVTGPNSPLHF
.,.,TRBJ1-4,TRBV27,TGTGCCAGCAGGATCTGGACACCGGTCGATCGGGAAAAACTGTTTTTT,CASRIWTPVDREKLFF
.,.,TRBJ1-2,TRBV28,TGTGCCAGCAGTCCCCCCCGACCGGACTTTAGCTATGGCTACACCTTC,CASSPPRPDFSYGYTF
once,.,TRBJ2-7,TRBV6-5,TGTGCCAGCCGTTCGAGGTTCCTAACGCTTGAGCAGTACTTC,CASRSRFLTLEQYF
once,.,TRBJ1-1,TRBV3-1/TRBV3-2,TGTGCCAGCAGCCAATGCCCCCCCCGCTCTGACGGAGACACTGAAGCTTTCTTT,CASSQCPPRSDGDTEAFF
.,TRBD2,TRBJ2-3,TRBV7-8,TGTGCCAGCAGCTTAGGGACTAGCGGGGGGGCCTCGGATACGCAGTATTTT,CASSLGTSGGASDTQYF
.,.,TRBJ2-7,TRBV9,TGTGCCAGCAGCCCGGGTTGGCCCGAGCAGTACTTC,CASSPGWPEQYF
.,.,TRBJ2-7,TRBV2,TGTGCCAGCAGTCTTCTTAGCGAGCAGTACTTC,CASSLLSEQYF
.,TRBD2,TRBJ2-5,TRBV10-3,TGTGCCATCAGCGAAAGTAGCGGGGCATTGCAAGAGACCCAGTACTTC,CAISESSGALQETQYF